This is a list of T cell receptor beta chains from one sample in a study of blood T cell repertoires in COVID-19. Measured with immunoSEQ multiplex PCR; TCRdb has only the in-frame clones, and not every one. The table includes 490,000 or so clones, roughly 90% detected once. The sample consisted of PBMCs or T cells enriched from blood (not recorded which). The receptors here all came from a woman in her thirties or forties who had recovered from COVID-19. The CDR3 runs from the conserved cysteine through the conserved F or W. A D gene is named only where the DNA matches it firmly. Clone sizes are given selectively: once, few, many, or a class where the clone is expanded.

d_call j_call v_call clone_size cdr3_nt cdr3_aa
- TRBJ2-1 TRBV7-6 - TGTGCCAGCAGCCCAGACCGTAGCCCCGCCTACAATGAGCAGTTCTTC CASSPDRSPAYNEQFF
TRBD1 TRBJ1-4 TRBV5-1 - TGCGCCAGCAGCTTGTGGCAGGGGGAAGATGAAAAACTGTTTTTT CASSLWQGEDEKLFF
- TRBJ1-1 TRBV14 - TGTGCCAGCAGCCAGTACCCCCGGGCTGAAGCTTTCTTT CASSQYPRAEAFF
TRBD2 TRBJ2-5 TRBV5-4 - TGTGCCAGCAGCCCGGGACTAGCGGGAGGTGGACAAGAGACCCAGTACTTC CASSPGLAGGGQETQYF
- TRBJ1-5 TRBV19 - TGTGCCAGTAGTATAGATCTCTCAGGGGCCTATTATCAGCCCCAGCATTTT CASSIDLSGAYYQPQHF
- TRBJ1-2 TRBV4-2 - TGTGCCAGCAGACAAGGTCAATCAGGGCTCTATGGCTACACCTTC CASRQGQSGLYGYTF
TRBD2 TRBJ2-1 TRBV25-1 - TGTGCCTGCCAGGGACTAGCGGGTCTGAGCTCCTACAATGAGCAGTTCTTC CACQGLAGLSSYNEQFF
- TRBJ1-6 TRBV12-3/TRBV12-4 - TGTGCCAGCAGTCTACCAGGGGATTCACCCCTCCACTTT CASSLPGDSPLHF
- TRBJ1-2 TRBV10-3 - TGTGCCATCGCGTCCGGTGTCGACTATGGCTACACCTTC CAIASGVDYGYTF
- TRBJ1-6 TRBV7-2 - TGTGCCAGCACCCTAGGCGTTCCACCCCTCCACTTT CASTLGVPPLHF
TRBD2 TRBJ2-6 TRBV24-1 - TGTGCCACCAGTGACCCGGGACTAGCGGTAGCTGGGGCCAACGTCCTGACTTTC CATSDPGLAVAGANVLTF
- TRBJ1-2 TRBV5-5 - TGTGCCAGCAGCTTGGACAGGGAAATATCGTTCTATGGCTACACCTTC CASSLDREISFYGYTF
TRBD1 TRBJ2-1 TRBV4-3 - TGCGCCAGCAGCCAGCGGGGGATAGGGACAGGGACCCACAATGAGCAGTTCTTC CASSQRGIGTGTHNEQFF
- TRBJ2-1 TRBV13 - TGTGCCAGCAGCTTAAACTTAAGGGGGGGTGAGCAGTTCTTC CASSLNLRGGEQFF
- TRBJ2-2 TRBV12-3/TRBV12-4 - TGTGCCAGCAGTTTTACCCGGACCGGGGAGCTGTTTTTT CASSFTRTGELFF
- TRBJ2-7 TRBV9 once TGTGCCAGCAGCGCGACCGGGACTCCCACTGGCGAGCAGTACTTC CASSATGTPTGEQYF
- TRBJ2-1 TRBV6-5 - TGTGCCAGCACCACCACGGGTCCCTACAATGAGCAGTTCTTC CASTTTGPYNEQFF
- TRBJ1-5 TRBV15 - TGTGCCACCAGCAGAGATCACCTGGCGGCGCGTCAGCCCCAGCATTTT CATSRDHLAARQPQHF
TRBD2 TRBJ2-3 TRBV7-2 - TGTGCCAGCAGCTTAGTTTACGCGGGAGGGCCGAGCACAGATACGCAGTATTTT CASSLVYAGGPSTDTQYF
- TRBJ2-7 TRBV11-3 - TGTGCCAGCAGCTTAGTCGCAGGAAGGAGGTCGTACGAGCAGTACTTC CASSLVAGRRSYEQYF
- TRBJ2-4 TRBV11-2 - TGTGCCAGCAGCTACCGGCCGGACAGAGACATTAAAAACATTCAGTACTTC CASSYRPDRDIKNIQYF
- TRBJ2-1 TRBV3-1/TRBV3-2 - TGTGCCAGCAGCCAACCGCTAGGGGGTGTTTACAATGAGCAGTTCTTC CASSQPLGGVYNEQFF
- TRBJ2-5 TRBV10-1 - TGCGCCAGCAGTGATTTTAGTCTAGATTCGGGAGAGACCCAGTACTTC CASSDFSLDSGETQYF
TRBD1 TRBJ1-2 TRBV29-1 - TGCAGCGTTGCGGGGGAACAGGGGGCTAACTATGGCTACACCTTC CSVAGEQGANYGYTF
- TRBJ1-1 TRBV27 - TGTGCCAGCAGTTTAATCGCCGGGATTAGCACTGAAGCTTTCTTT CASSLIAGISTEAFF
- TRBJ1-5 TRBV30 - TGTGCCTGGAATCGGGATAGCAATCAGCCCCAGCATTTT CAWNRDSNQPQHF
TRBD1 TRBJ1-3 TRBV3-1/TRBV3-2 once TGTGCCAGCAGTCCGACAGGGGCCTTGGACACCATATATTTT CASSPTGALDTIYF
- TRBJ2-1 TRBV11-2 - TGTGCCAGCAGCCTACGGGTGCTCAATGAGCAGTTCTTC CASSLRVLNEQFF
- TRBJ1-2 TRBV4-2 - TGTGCCAGCGCCTCTGGCCGTGAGGACTATGGCTACACCTTC CASASGREDYGYTF
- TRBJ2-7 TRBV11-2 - TGTGCCAGCAGCTTAGGTGGAGGCGAGCAGTACTTC CASSLGGGEQYF
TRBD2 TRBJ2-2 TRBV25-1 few TGTGCCACGACGGGACCCGGGGGAGGGGTCGGGGAGCTGTTTTTT CATTGPGGGVGELFF
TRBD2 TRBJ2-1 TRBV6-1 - TGTGCCAGCAGTGACGCCGGGACTAGCGTGATCGATGAGCAGTTCTTC CASSDAGTSVIDEQFF
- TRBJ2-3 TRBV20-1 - TGCAGTGCTAGTTCCCTAGAACTTTTCACAGATACGCAGTATTTT CSASSLELFTDTQYF
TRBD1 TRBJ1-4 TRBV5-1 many TGCGCCAGCAGCCGCGGGACAGTGAGCGAAAAACTGTTTTTT CASSRGTVSEKLFF
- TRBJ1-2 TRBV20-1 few TGCAGTGCTTCGGGGGGTTTTGGCTACACCTTC CSASGGFGYTF
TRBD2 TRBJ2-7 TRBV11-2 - TGTGCCAGCAGCCAACAACCGGGACTAGCGGAGAGCTCCTACGAGCAGTACTTC CASSQQPGLAESSYEQYF
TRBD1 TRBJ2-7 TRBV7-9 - TGTGCCAGCAAGCCCTGGGGACAGGGGGGTTACGAGCAGTACTTC CASKPWGQGGYEQYF
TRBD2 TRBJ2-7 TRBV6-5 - TGTGCCAGCAGTTTGGCGTCTAGCGGACCCTACGAGCAGTACTTC CASSLASSGPYEQYF
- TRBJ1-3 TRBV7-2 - TGTGCCAGCAGCCCGGGACATCGAAACACCATATATTTT CASSPGHRNTIYF
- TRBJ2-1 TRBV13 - TGTGCCAGCAGCTCTCGTAGCAATGAGCAGTTCTTC CASSSRSNEQFF
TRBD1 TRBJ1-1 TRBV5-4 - TGTGCCAGCAGCTCGGGGGACAGGGCGAACACTGAAGCTTTCTTT CASSSGDRANTEAFF
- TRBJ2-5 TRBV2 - TGTGCCAGCAGTGATGTCCAGGGGCCCCAAGAGACCCAGTACTTC CASSDVQGPQETQYF
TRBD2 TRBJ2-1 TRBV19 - TGTGCCAGTAGTGTAGAGGCGGGAGGAAGAAATGAGCAGTTCTTC CASSVEAGGRNEQFF
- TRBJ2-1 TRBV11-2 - TGTGCCAGCAGTTCAAATCCCGACTCCAATGAGCAGTTCTTC CASSSNPDSNEQFF
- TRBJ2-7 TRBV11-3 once TGTGCCAGCAACGGACAGACGAACTACGAGCAGTACTTC CASNGQTNYEQYF
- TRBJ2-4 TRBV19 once TGTGCCAGTAGTATCGAAGGAAATAGCAGCCCCAAAAACATTCAGTACTTC CASSIEGNSSPKNIQYF
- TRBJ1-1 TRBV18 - TGTGCCAGCTCCACCGGGCCGGGGAGGGGTACTGAAGCTTTCTTT CASSTGPGRGTEAFF
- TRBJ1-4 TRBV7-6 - TGTGCCAGCAGCTTAGACAGGGCTGGAGAAAAACTGTTTTTT CASSLDRAGEKLFF
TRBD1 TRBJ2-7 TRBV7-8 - TGTGCCAGCAGCCCGACCCCCCTGGGGACAGTATCATACGAGCAGTACTTC CASSPTPLGTVSYEQYF
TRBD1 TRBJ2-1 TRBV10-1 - TGCGCCAGCAGATCAGGACAGGACAATGAGCAGTTCTTC CASRSGQDNEQFF
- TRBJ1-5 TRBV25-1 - TGTGCCAGCAGTGAAACAGGTTACAATCAGCCCCAGCATTTT CASSETGYNQPQHF
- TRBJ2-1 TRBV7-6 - TGTGCCAGCTTCCCTTCCGGGAGCTACAATGAGCAGTTCTTC CASFPSGSYNEQFF
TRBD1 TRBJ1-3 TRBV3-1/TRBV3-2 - TGTGCCAGCAGCTCGGCGGGACAGCTCTCTGGAAACACCATATATTTT CASSSAGQLSGNTIYF